This entry lists 20 T cell receptor beta chains sequenced from one sample in a study of Tregs in tolerant kidney transplant recipients. TCRdb's table, derived via immunoSEQ multiplex PCR, lists solely in-frame clones and lacks some. The repertoire holds some 56,000 clones, with about 89% as singletons. Recipients received nonmyeloablative bone marrow transplants from related graft donors, with transient mixed chimerism. This specimen consisted of CD8+ T cells from blood (PBMCs), obtained 24 months after the transplant. The receptors stem from a human patient who received a combined kidney and bone marrow transplant. These T cells may partly come from the graft donor.

J is TRBJ2-1 and V is TRBV4-1, with D perhaps TRBD1 (6 bases). CDR1 and CDR2 (germline): MGHRA, YSYEKL. Trimming removed 0 bases from V and 8 bases from J, with 14 bases in between. The CDR3 is made up of 15 amino acids. The CDR3 sequence: CASSQDSYYRDEQFF. In DNA, the CDR3 is TGCGCCAGCAGCCAAGATAGCTATTACAGGGATGAGCAGTTCTTC.

V is TRBV27 and J is TRBJ2-7, with D uncertain. Trimming removed 5 bases at V and 2 bases at J, with 16 bases between. The V gene's germline CDR1 is MNHEY and CDR2 SMNVEV (reference sequence). This CDR3 contains 15 residues. CDR3 loop: CASSPGGSFTYEQYF. The CDR3 DNA sequence: TGTGCCAGCAGTCCCGGCGGCAGCTTCACCTACGAGCAGTACTTC.

The chain carries TRBV5-1 and TRBJ2-1, with 8 bases aligning to TRBD1. The V segment lost 2 bases and the J segment 1 base; nucleotides outside the gene matches: 2. Germline assignment: CDR1 SGHRS and CDR2 YFSETQ. CDR3 length: 15 amino acids. The CDR3 here is CASSLRTGSYNEQFF. The CDR3 nucleotides are TGCGCCAGCAGCTTACGGACAGGGTCCTACAATGAGCAGTTCTTC.

The J gene is TRBJ2-7, the V gene TRBV4-3; TRBD2 is a possible D gene (6 bases). The germline V gene has CDR1 LGHNA and CDR2 YSLEER. The CDR3 length is 16 residues. V lost 0 bases, J lost 9 bases, and 21 bases lay in between. CDR3 amino acids: CASSQDLSGQLIRQYF. The CDR3 coding sequence is TGCGCCAGCAGCCAAGATCTTAGCGGCCAGCTTATCCGGCAGTACTTC.

V gene TRBV2 combines with J gene TRBJ2-7, with a weak D call TRBD2 (6 bases). The V end lost 5 bases, the J end lost 2 bases, and 10 bases lay between the germline ends. The CDR3 has 13 amino acids. CDR1 and CDR2 from the germline V gene are SNHLY and FYNNEI. The CDR3 region is CASSLEGAYEQYF. In DNA, the CDR3 is TGTGCCAGCAGTCTGGAGGGCGCCTACGAGCAGTACTTC.

The rearrangement links TRBV13 to TRBJ2-1; 8 positions agree with TRBD2. The V gene's germline CDR1 is PRHDT and CDR2 FYEKMQ (reference sequence). The ends lost 2 bases at V and 4 bases at J; junction bases unmatched: 4. The CDR3 consists of 15 residues. The CDR3 sequence: CASSLYREGYNEQFF. For the CDR3, the DNA is TGTGCCAGCAGCTTATACCGGGAGGGGTACAATGAGCAGTTCTTC.

This rearrangement joins TRBV4-3 to TRBJ2-1, with a weak D call TRBD2 (5 bases). The germline V gene has CDR1 LGHNA and CDR2 YSLEER. Trimming removed 1 base at V and 0 bases at J, with 7 bases between. There are 15 residues in the CDR3. CDR3 amino acids: CASSQVRDSYNEQFF. The CDR3, as DNA: TGCGCCAGCAGCCAAGTACGGGACTCCTACAATGAGCAGTTCTTC.

Of note for this clone: An end of the junction differs from the germline gene, which may be a read error. The chain couples TRBV6-1 to TRBJ2-4; 10 bases match TRBD2. The germline gives CDR1 MNHNS, CDR2 SASEGT. The CDR3 totals 15 residues. DNA of the CDR3: TGTGCCAGCAGAGAAGCGGGAGGGGCCAAAAACATTCAGTACTTC. Its protein product is CASREAGGAKNIQYF.

The chain uses TRBV19 and TRBJ2-1; 10 positions match TRBD1. The CDR3 spans 15 residues. Germline assignment: CDR1 LNHDA and CDR2 SQIVND (reference sequence). Trimming cost V 1 base and J 5 bases; bases outside gene matches: 2. The CDR3 coding sequence is TGTGCCAGTAGTATAGGGGGGACAGGGGACAATGAGCAGTTCTTC. This sequence encodes CASSIGGTGDNEQFF.

The chain uses TRBV6-5 and TRBJ2-7, with D possibly matching TRBD2 (6 bases). Per the germline V gene, CDR1 is MNHEY and CDR2 is SVGAGI. With 0 bases removed from V and 3 bases from J, the gap between germline ends came to 9 bases. The CDR3 contains 14 residues. Written as DNA, the CDR3 is TGTGCCAGCAGTTACTCACCCGGGGGCTACGAGCAGTACTTC. Translation: CASSYSPGGYEQYF.

This rearrangement joins TRBV5-6 to TRBJ2-5, with 8 bases identical to TRBD1. V gave up 4 bases and J gave up 5 bases; unmatched junction bases: 4. This CDR3 is 13 amino acids long. The germline V gene has CDR1 SGHDT and CDR2 YYEEEE. The CDR3 protein is CASSQGAGETQYF. The DNA of the CDR3 is TGTGCCAGCAGCCAGGGGGCAGGGGAGACCCAGTACTTC.

J is TRBJ1-2 and V is TRBV19; no clear D. Germline loops: CDR1 LNHDA, CDR2 SQIVND (reference sequence). Trimming shortened V by 1 base and J by 10 bases, and 7 bases separated the two germline ends. There are 11 residues in the CDR3. This CDR3 is CASSIVEDYTF. In nucleotides, the CDR3 is TGTGCCAGTAGTATAGTCGAGGACTACACCTTC.

This clone was seen a single time. This chain uses TRBV11-2 with TRBJ2-4; perhaps TRBD1 as D (5 bases). The V end lost 4 bases, the J end lost 0 bases, and 19 bases lay between the germline ends. Per germline, CDR1 SGHAT and CDR2 FQNNGV. This CDR3 has 18 residues. CDR3 bases: TGTGCCAGCAGCTCTGTTGGGCAGGCAGGGCTAGCCAAAAACATTCAGTACTTC. Translated: CASSSVGQAGLAKNIQYF.

This chain connects TRBV6-5 to TRBJ2-1; 11 nucleotides agree with TRBD2. The CDR3 totals 15 residues. V lost 5 bases, J lost 7 bases, and 7 bases stayed unmatched. Germline V gene data show CDR1 as MNHEY and CDR2 as SVGAGI. CDR3 sequence reads: CASSPTSGGRNEQFF. The CDR3 nucleotides are TGTGCCAGCAGTCCCACTAGCGGGGGACGGAATGAGCAGTTCTTC.

The chain recombines TRBV2 with TRBJ2-5; the D gene is possibly TRBD1 (5 bases). Germline values: CDR1 SNHLY, CDR2 FYNNEI. V was pared by 5 bases and J by 1 base, with 11 bases between. This CDR3 is built from 14 residues. CDR3 sequence (DNA): TGTGCCAGCAGTTCGACAGTACTCCAAGAGACCCAGTACTTC. Translated: CASSSTVLQETQYF. Full variable domain (missing parts from reference TRBV2 and TRBJ2-5): EPEVTQTPSHQVTQMGQEVILRCVPISNHLYFYWYRQILGQKVEFLVSFYNNEISEKSEIFDDQFSVERPDGSNFTLKIRSTKLEDSAMYFCASSSTVLQETQYFGPGTRLLVL.

This clone came up once. The gene calls are TRBV28 and TRBJ2-2, with 7 bases fitting TRBD2. Losses at the gene ends were 7 bases for V and 4 bases for J; bases not matched to a gene: 15. CDR1 is MDHEN, CDR2 SYDVKM, per germline. The CDR3 length is 17 residues. The chain's CDR3 is CASTRWGGLGVTGELFF. In DNA, the CDR3 is TGTGCCAGCACTCGGTGGGGGGGATTGGGTGTCACCGGGGAGCTGTTTTTT. Complete variable domain (other parts from reference TRBV28 and TRBJ2-2): DVKVTQSSRYLVKRTGEKVFLECVQDMDHENMFWYRQDPGLGLRLIYFSYDVKMKEKGDIPEGYSVSREKKERFSLILESASTNQTSMYLCASTRWGGLGVTGELFFGEGSRLTVL.

This chain connects TRBV6-5 to TRBJ2-7; TRBD2 matches at 12 bases. Germline CDR1 is MNHEY and CDR2 is SVGAGI. V was clipped by 0 bases and J by 5 bases; unmatched bases: 2. This CDR3 region has 15 residues. This CDR3 is CASSYSTSGSDEQYF. The DNA for the CDR3 is TGTGCCAGCAGTTACTCGACTAGCGGGAGCGACGAGCAGTACTTC.

This clone was recorded once. The chain joins TRBV6-6 to TRBJ1-2; 8 nucleotides match TRBD1. CDR3 length: 15 amino acids. J was trimmed by 4 bases and V by 6 bases; bases with no gene match: 10. Per the germline V gene, CDR1 is MNHNY and CDR2 is SVGAGI (reference sequence). The CDR3 protein is CASSTPTGAFYGYTF. The CDR3 nucleotides read TGTGCCAGCAGCACACCGACAGGGGCCTTCTATGGCTACACCTTC.

The V gene is TRBV9, the J gene TRBJ2-1, with TRBD2 as a possible D gene (5 bases). The CDR3 is 16 amino acids. The ends were cut back, 1 base at V and 2 bases at J, with 13 bases in the middle. Germline values: CDR1 SGDLS, CDR2 YYNGEE. The chain's CDR3 is CASSVRRDSTYNEQFF. CDR3 sequence (DNA): TGTGCCAGCAGCGTACGACGGGATAGCACCTACAATGAGCAGTTCTTC.

CDR3 bases: TGCAGCGTTGATTTGGGGGCTCTCTACAATGAGCAGTTCTTC. Translation gives CSVDLGALYNEQFF. The chain uses TRBV29-1 and TRBJ2-1, with D possibly matching TRBD1 (6 bases). The V end was cut by 3 bases, the J end by 3 bases, with 12 bases between. Germline values: CDR1 SQVTM, CDR2 ANQGSEA. The CDR3 runs 14 residues.